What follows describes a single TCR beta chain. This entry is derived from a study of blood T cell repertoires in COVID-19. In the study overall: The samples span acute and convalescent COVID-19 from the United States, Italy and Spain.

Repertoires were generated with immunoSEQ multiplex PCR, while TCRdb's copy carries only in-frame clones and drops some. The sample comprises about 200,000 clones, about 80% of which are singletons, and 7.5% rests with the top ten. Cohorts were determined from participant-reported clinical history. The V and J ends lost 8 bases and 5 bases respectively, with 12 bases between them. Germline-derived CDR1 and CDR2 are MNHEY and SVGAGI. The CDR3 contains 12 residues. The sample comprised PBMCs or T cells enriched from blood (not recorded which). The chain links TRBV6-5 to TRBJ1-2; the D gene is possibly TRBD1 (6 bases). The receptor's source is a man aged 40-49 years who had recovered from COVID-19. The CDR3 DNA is TGTGCCAGCCGAACAGGGTCGTATGGCTACACCTTC. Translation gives CASRTGSYGYTF.